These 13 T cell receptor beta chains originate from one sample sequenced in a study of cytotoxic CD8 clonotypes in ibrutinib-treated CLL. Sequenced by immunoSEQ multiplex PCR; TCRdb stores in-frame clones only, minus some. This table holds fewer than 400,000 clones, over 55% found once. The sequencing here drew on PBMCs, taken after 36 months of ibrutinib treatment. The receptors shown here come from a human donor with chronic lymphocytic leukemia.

The CDR3 protein is CASSPRTGMNTEAFF. CDR3 sequence (DNA): TGTGCCAGCAGTCCCCGGACAGGGATGAACACTGAAGCTTTCTTT. The chain employs TRBV27 and TRBJ1-1; 8 bases line up with TRBD1. Germline V lookup: CDR1 MNHEY, CDR2 SMNVEV (reference sequence). The CDR3 totals 15 residues. Trimming took 5 bases from V and 0 from J; bases not matched to a gene: 5.

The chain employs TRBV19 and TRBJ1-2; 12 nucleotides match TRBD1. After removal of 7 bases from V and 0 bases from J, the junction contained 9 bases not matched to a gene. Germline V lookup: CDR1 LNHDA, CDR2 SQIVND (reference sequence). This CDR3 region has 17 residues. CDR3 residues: CASNQEGQGASNYGYTF. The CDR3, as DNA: TGTGCCAGTAACCAAGAGGGACAGGGGGCATCTAACTATGGCTACACCTTC.

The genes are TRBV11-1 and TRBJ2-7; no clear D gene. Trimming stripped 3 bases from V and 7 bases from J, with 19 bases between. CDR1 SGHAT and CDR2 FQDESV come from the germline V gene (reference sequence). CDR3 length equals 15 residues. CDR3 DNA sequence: TGTGCCAGCAGCTTGTGGATAATCCCCTACGAAGAGCAGTACTTC. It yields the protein CASSLWIIPYEEQYF.

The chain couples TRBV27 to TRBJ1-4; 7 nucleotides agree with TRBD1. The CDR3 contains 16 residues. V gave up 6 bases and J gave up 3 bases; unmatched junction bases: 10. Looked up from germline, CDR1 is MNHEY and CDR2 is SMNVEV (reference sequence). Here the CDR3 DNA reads TGTGCCAGCAGGTTTCAACAGGGGTTGGCTAATGAAAAACTGTTTTTT. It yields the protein CASRFQQGLANEKLFF.

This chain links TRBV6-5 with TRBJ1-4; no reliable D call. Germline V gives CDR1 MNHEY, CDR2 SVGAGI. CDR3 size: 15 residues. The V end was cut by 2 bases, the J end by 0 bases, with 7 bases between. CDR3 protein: CASSYGGTTNEKLFF. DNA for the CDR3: TGTGCCAGCAGTTACGGCGGTACAACTAATGAAAAACTGTTTTTT.

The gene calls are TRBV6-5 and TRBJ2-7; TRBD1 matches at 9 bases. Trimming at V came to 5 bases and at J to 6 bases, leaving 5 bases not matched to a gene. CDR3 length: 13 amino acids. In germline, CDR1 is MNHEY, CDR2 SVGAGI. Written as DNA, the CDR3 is TGTGCCAGCAGTCCCTCGGACAGGGGCGAGCAGTACTTC. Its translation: CASSPSDRGEQYF.

The CDR3 loop is CASSLASVYGYTF. CDR3 DNA sequence: TGTGCCAGCAGCTTGGCCTCAGTCTATGGCTACACCTTC. The chain links TRBV5-6 to TRBJ1-2, with D unclear. Germline CDR1 is SGHDT and CDR2 is YYEEEE. Between the trimmed V and J ends, which lost 0 bases and 4 bases, there was a span of 7 bases. There are 13 residues in the CDR3. Full variable domain (outside the CDR3, taken from reference TRBV5-6 and TRBJ1-2): DAGVTQSPTHLIKTRGQQVTLRCSPKSGHDTVSWYQQALGQGPQFIFQYYEEEERQRGNFPDRFSGHQFPNYSSELNVNALLLGDSALYLCASSLASVYGYTFGSGTRLTVV.

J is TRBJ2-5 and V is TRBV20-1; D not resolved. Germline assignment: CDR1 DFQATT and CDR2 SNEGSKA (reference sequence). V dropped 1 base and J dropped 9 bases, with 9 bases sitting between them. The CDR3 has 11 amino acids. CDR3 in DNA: TGCAGTGCTAGAGTCGCCGAGGCCCAGTACTTC. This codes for CSARVAEAQYF.

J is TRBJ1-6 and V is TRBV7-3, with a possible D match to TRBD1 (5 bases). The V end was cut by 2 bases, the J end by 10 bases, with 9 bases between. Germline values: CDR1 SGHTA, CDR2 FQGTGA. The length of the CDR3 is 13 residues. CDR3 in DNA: TGTGCCAGCAGCTTATTCGAGGGGTCACCCCTCCACTTT. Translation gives CASSLFEGSPLHF.

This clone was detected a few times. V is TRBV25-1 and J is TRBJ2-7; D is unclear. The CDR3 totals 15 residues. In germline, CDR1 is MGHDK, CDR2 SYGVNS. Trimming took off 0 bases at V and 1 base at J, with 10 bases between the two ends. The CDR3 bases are TGTGCCAGCAGTGAATATAAGGACGGTTCCTACGAGCAGTACTTC. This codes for CASSEYKDGSYEQYF.

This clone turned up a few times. The CDR3 here is CASSEAGMVYRAFGYTF. CDR3 DNA sequence: TGTGCCAGCAGTGAAGCGGGAATGGTGTATAGAGCCTTCGGCTACACCTTC. The gene calls are TRBV2 and TRBJ1-2, with D uncertain. This CDR3 is 17 amino acids long. Trimming left V 0 bases short and J 8 bases short, with 22 bases between. Germline V CDR1 and CDR2: SNHLY, FYNNEI.

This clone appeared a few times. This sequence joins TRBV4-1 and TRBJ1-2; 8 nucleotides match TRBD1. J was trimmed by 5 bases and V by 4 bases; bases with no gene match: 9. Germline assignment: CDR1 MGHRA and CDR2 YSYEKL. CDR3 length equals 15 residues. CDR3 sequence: CASSPEDRASYGYTF. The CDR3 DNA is TGCGCCAGCAGCCCCGAGGACAGGGCTTCGTATGGCTACACCTTC.

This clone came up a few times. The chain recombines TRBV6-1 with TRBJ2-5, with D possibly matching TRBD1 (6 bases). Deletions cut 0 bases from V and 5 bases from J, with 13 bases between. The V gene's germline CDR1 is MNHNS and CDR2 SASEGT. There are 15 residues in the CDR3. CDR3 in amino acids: CASSEAPGAVETQYF. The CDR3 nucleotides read TGTGCCAGCAGTGAAGCCCCAGGGGCGGTGGAGACCCAGTACTTC.